This T cell receptor beta chain derives from a study of T cell repertoires in cytomegalovirus infection. Across the whole study: A matching HLA type, together with CMV infection, was signaled by public TCR beta signatures.

V gave up 5 bases and J gave up 2 bases; unmatched junction bases: 4. Germline CDR1 is SGHTA and CDR2 is FQGNSA. CDR3 length: 15 residues. This clonotype appeared many times. TCRdb reprocessed the reads with MiXCR, giving one entry per CDR3 protein. Among more than 400,000 distinct CDR3 sequences listed, 26% were seen once. The V and J genes are TRBV7-2 and TRBJ2-1; 9 nucleotides agree with TRBD1. This sequence originates from a human donor in good health (CMV status not recorded). Some clones in this sample may be carry-over from other donors' samples. Sample: PBMCs. The CDR3 nucleotides read TGTGCCAGCAGCGCTGGACAGGGGCCCTACAATGAGCAGTTCTTC. As protein: CASSAGQGPYNEQFF.